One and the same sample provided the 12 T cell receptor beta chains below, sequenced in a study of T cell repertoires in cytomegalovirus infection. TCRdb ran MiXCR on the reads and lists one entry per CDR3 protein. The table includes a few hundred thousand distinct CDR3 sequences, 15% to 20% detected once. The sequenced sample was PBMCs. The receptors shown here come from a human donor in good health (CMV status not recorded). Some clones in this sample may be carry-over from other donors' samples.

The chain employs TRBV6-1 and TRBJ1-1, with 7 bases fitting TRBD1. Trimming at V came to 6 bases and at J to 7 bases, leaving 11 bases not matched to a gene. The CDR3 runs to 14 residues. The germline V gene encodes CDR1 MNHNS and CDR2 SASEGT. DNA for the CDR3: TGTGCCAGCAGACCGGGACAGTTTTCTCTTGAAGCTTTCTTT. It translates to CASRPGQFSLEAFF.

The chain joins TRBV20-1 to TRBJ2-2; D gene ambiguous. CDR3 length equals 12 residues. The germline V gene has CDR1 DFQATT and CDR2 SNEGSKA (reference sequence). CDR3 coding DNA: TGCAATCGTGGTGTGCACACCGGGGAGCTGTTTTTT. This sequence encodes CNRGVHTGELFF.

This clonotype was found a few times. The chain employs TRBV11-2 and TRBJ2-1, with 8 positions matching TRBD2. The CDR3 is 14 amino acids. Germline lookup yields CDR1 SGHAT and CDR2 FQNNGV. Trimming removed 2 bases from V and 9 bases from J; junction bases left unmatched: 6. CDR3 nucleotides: TGTGCCAGCAGCTTATGGCGGGAGGCCCTTGAGCAGTTCTTC. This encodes CASSLWREALEQFF.

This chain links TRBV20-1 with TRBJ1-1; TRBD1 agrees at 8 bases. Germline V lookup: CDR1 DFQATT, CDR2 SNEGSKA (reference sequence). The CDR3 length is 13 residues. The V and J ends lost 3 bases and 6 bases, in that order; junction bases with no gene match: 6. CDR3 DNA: TGCAGTGCTAGCTTCGACAGGGGAGCTGAAGCTTTCTTT. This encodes CSASFDRGAEAFF.

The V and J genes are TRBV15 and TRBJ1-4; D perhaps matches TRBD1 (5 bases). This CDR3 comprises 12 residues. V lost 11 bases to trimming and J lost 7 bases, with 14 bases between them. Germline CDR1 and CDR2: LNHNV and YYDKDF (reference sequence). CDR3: CAAEGMSEKLFF. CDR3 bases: TGTGCCGCCGAGGGGATGAGTGAAAAACTGTTTTTT.

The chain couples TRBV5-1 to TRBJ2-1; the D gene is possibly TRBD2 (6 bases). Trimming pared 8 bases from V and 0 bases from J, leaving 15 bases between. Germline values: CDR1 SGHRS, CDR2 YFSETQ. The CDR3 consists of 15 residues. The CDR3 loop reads CASNLKGLSYNEQFF. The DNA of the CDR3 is TGCGCCAGTAACCTTAAGGGACTCTCCTACAATGAGCAGTTCTTC.

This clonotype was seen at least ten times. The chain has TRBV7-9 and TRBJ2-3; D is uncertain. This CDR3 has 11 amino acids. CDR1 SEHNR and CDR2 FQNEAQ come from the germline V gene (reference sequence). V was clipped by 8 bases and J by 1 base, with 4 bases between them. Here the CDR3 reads CASRGTDTQYF. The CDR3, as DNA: TGTGCCAGCCGTGGCACAGATACGCAGTATTTT.

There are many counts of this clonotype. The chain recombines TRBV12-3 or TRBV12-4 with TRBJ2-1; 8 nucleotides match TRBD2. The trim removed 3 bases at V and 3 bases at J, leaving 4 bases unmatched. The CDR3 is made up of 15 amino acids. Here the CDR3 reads CASSFLSGVYNEQFF. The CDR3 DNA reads TGTGCCAGCAGTTTTCTTAGCGGGGTCTACAATGAGCAGTTCTTC.

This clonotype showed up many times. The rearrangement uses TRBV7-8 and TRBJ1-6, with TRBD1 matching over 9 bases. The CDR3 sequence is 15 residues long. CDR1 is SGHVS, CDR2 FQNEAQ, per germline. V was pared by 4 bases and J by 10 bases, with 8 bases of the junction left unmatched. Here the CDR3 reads CASSSSGQGISPLHF. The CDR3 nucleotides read TGTGCCAGCAGCTCTTCGGGACAGGGTATCTCACCCCTCCACTTT.

The CDR3 nucleotides are TGTGCCAGCAGCTTAGCGTACAGGGGAAGTCGGGTGAACACTGAAGCTTTCTTT. Protein product: CASSLAYRGSRVNTEAFF. The chain joins TRBV7-2 to TRBJ1-1, with 7 bases aligning to TRBD1. Per the germline V gene, CDR1 is SGHTA and CDR2 is FQGNSA. V shed 0 bases and J 0 bases; nucleotides not matched to a gene: 10. The CDR3 sequence is 18 residues long.

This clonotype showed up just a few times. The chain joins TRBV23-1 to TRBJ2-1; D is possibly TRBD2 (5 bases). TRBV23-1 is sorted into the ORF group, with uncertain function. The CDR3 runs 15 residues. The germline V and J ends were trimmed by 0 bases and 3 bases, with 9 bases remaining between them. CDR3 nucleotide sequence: TGCGCCAGCAGTCAATCGTCGGGATACTACAATGAGCAGTTCTTC. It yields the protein CASSQSSGYYNEQFF.

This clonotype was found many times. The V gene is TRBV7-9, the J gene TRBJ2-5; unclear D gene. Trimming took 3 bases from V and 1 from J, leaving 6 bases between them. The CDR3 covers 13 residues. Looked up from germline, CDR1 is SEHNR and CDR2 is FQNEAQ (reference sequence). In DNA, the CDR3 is TGTGCCAGCAGCTTCGCGTTCCAAGAGACCCAGTACTTC. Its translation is CASSFAFQETQYF.